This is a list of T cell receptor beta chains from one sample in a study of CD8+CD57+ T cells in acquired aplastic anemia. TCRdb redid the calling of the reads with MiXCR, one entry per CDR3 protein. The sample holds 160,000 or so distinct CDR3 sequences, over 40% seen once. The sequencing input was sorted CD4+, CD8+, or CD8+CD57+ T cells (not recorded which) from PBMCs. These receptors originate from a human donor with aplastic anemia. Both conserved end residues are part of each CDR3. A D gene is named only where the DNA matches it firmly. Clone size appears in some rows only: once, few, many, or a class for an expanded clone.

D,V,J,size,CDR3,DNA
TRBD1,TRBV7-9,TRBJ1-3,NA,CASSPNRGAGNTIYF,TGTGCCAGCAGCCCCAACAGGGGAGCTGGAAACACCATATATTTT
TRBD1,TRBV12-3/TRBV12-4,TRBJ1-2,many,CASRKTGPYGYTF,TGTGCCAGCAGAAAGACAGGGCCCTATGGCTACACCTTC
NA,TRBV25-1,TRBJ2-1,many,CASSEFRGDYNEQFF,TGTGCCAGCAGTGAGTTCCGGGGTGACTACAATGAGCAGTTCTTC
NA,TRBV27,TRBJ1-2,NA,CASSLRGYGYTF,TGTGCCAGCAGTTTACGGGGTTATGGCTACACCTTC
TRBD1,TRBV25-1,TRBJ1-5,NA,CASSATGAGQPQHF,TGTGCCAGCAGTGCGACAGGGGCGGGTCAGCCCCAGCATTTT
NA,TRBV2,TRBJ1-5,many,CASTTRPRSSYSNQPQHF,TGTGCCAGCACCACACGCCCCAGGTCATCCTATAGCAATCAGCCCCAGCATTTT
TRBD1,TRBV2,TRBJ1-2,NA,CASRVEGAYGYTF,TGTGCCAGCAGGGTTGAGGGGGCGTATGGCTACACCTTC
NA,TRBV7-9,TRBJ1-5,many,CASSLDDNQPQHF,TGTGCCAGCAGCTTAGATGACAATCAGCCCCAGCATTTT
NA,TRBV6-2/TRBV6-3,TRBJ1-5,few,CASSYSFRPQHF,TGTGCCAGCAGTTACTCTTTCCGGCCCCAGCATTTT
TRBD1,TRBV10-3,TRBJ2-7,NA,CAISLNPFGQGENEQYF,TGTGCCATCAGCCTTAATCCCTTCGGACAGGGAGAAAACGAGCAGTACTTC
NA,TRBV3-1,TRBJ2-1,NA,CASSQDHLAKSSYNEQFF,TGTGCCAGCAGCCAAGATCATTTAGCGAAGAGCTCCTACAATGAGCAGTTCTTC
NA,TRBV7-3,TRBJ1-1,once,CASSFKPSVETEAFF,TGTGCCAGCAGCTTCAAGCCCTCTGTGGAGACTGAAGCTTTCTTT
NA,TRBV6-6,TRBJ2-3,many,CASTVRGEADTQYF,TGTGCCAGCACCGTGAGAGGGGAGGCAGATACGCAGTATTTT
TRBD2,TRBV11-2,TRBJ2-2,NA,CASSLGGLAAIQNTGELFF,TGTGCCAGCAGCTTAGGGGGACTAGCGGCTATACAGAACACCGGGGAGCTGTTTTTT
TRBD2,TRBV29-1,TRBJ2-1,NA,CSVEDLVTSVYNEQFF,TGCAGCGTTGAAGATCTTGTGACTAGCGTATACAATGAGCAGTTCTTC
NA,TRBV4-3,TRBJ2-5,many,CASSQSQGQTQYF,TGCGCCAGCAGCCAGTCCCAGGGACAGACCCAGTACTTC
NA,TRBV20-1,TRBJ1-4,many,CSASSRGSEKLFF,TGCAGTGCTAGTTCCAGGGGCTCTGAAAAACTGTTTTTT
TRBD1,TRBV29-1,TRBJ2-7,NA,CSGSTGGEQYF,TGCAGCGGGTCGACAGGGGGCGAGCAGTACTTC
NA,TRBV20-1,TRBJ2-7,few,CSAPDRTYEQYF,TGCAGTGCTCCGGACAGAACCTACGAGCAGTACTTC
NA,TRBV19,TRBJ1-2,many,CASSPGRYGYTF,TGTGCCAGTAGTCCAGGGCGCTATGGCTACACCTTC
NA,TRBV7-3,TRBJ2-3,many,CASSLTSDTNTQYF,TGTGCCAGCAGCTTAACGTCGGATACAAATACGCAGTATTTT
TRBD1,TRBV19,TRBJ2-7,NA,CASSADRGYYEQYF,TGTGCCAGTAGTGCGGACAGGGGCTACTACGAGCAGTACTTC
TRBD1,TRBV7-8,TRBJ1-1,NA,CASSFLGQGVIGTEAFF,TGTGCCAGCAGCTTCCTTGGACAGGGGGTAATTGGGACTGAAGCTTTCTTT
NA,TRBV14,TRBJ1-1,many,CASSHKAGTSEAFF,TGTGCCAGCAGCCACAAAGCCGGGACTTCTGAAGCTTTCTTT
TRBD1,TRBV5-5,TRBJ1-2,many,CASSLLDRGRGYTF,TGTGCCAGCAGCTTGTTGGACAGGGGAAGAGGCTACACCTTC
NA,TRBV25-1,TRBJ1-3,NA,CASGFSDTIYF,TGTGCCAGCGGTTTCTCGGACACCATATATTTT
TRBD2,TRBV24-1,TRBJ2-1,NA,CATSDSGGSSYNEQFF,TGTGCCACCAGTGATAGCGGGGGGAGCTCCTACAATGAGCAGTTCTTC
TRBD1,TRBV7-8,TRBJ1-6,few,CASSKTGTVNSPLHF,TGTGCCAGCAGCAAGACAGGGACAGTTAATTCACCCCTCCACTTT
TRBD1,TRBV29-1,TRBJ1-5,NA,CSVDSGTGGQPQHF,TGCAGCGTAGATTCCGGGACAGGGGGTCAGCCCCAGCATTTT
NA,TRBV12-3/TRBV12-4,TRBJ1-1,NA,CASMLNGVVTEAFF,TGTGCCAGCATGCTAAACGGGGTTGTGACTGAAGCTTTCTTT
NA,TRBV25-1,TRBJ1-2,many,CASSEYKGATYGYTF,TGTGCCAGCAGTGAATACAAGGGCGCAACCTATGGCTACACCTTC
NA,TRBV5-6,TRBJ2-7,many,CASSLAGVHEQYF,TGTGCCAGCAGCTTGGCAGGGGTGCACGAGCAGTACTTC
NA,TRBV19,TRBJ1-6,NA,CASSTTWSNNSALHF,TGTGCCAGTAGTACCACATGGTCGAATAATTCGGCCCTCCACTTT
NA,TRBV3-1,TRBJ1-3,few,CASSQDPGNTIYF,TGTGCCAGCAGCCAAGATCCGGGAAACACCATATATTTT
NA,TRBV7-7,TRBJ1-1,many,CASSSWRGNTEAFF,TGTGCCAGCAGCTCTTGGAGGGGGAACACTGAAGCTTTCTTT
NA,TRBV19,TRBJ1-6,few,CASSIRINTGNSPLHF,TGTGCCAGTAGTATCAGGATAAATACAGGGAATTCACCCCTCCACTTT
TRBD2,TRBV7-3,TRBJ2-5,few,CASTPGGGETQYF,TGTGCCAGCACCCCGGGGGGGGGAGAGACCCAGTACTTC
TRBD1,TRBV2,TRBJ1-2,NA,CASSVTQGAGDGYTF,TGTGCCAGCAGTGTTACACAGGGGGCGGGTGATGGCTACACCTTC
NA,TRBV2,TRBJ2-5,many,CASREGMEETQYF,TGTGCCAGCAGGGAGGGGATGGAAGAGACCCAGTACTTC
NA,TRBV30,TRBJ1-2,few,CAWSNRWTYGYTF,TGTGCCTGGAGTAACAGGTGGACCTATGGCTACACCTTC
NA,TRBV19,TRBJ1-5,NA,CASTSMRQVGQPQHF,TGTGCCAGTACCTCAATGCGGCAGGTCGGTCAGCCCCAGCATTTT